This T cell receptor beta chain derives from a study of spatial heterogeneity in lung cancer (dated by TCRdb to between 2017 and 2020). Notes on the research overall: Beta-chain transcripts were consistently detected in greater numbers than alpha-chain transcripts, which likely reflects a higher abundance of beta-chain transcripts. Both alpha and beta chains were TCR-sequenced in approximately 200 tumor regions, about 64 matched nontumor lung samples and roughly 50 PBMC samples obtained at surgery. The study linked features of the TCR repertoire to counts of nonsynonymous mutations, which were determined by whole-exome sequencing of tumor tissue. The study quantitatively compared TCR alpha and beta repertoires across multiple tumor regions, matched nontumor lung and blood in non-small cell lung cancer. In the raw uncorrected reads, each unique combination of TCR and UMI appeared more than ten times on average.

In its sample, this clonotype was seen a few times. Its antigen remains undetermined. One base away there is no much larger clone; base qualities are not given. The sample's time point label is to be understood as: sample taken at primary tumor resection. Without any cell sorting, TCR sequencing was performed on whole RNA extracted either from tumor and nontumor lung tissue or from cryopreserved PBMC samples. Samples were obtained from approximately 72 patients with early-stage, untreated non-small cell lung cancer from the lung TRACERx cohort. A patient was chosen for TCR sequencing only when enough RNA was available from at least two tumor regions. Here is what the overall study found, with its caveats: Ubiquitous expanded tumor TCRs showed up in blood more often at tumor resection than at routine follow-up. Confirming at a functional level the hypothesis that regional TCRs recognize regional mutations was considered to require additional single-cell paired TCR alpha and beta sequencing.

The library was made by 5' RACE. The listed sequencing device is NextSeq 500. The TCR library protocol attached a unique molecular identifier to each TCR cDNA molecule to allow correction of PCR and sequencing errors. In the paper's pipeline: TCR identification, UMI-based error correction and CDR3 extraction were all carried out with Decombinator tools. Expanded TCRs were defined as those above a frequency of 2 per 1,000, corresponding to the top 1% of the tumor frequency distribution. Each repertoire was subsampled 100 times to 5,000 TCRs, after which Renyi diversity was computed with the R vegan package. CDR3 similarity networks were built from amino acid triplet string-kernel similarity, connecting CDR3s with pairwise similarity above 0.82. TCRdb handled the public reads itself, with Q25 trimming in fastp and clone calling in MiXCR, and kept productive beta chains. Every distinct CDR3 protein forms one entry, paired with its most common genes and DNA. In this record, the V and J calls reflect TCRdb's handling and not the investigators' own analysis. A total of some 47,000 distinct CDR3 sequences appear in this sample, 7.5% to 8% of them only once. The ten biggest clones cover 10% to 15% of the sample.

Sequencing used PBMCs, obtained at surgery. This receptor was identified in a female donor with early-stage non-small cell lung cancer.

The bases are TGTGCCAGCAGCCGGGACAGCCAGCAGTTCTTC. The translation is CASSRDSQQFF. The rearrangement joined TRBV6-5 to TRBJ2-1; the junction holds 7 bases that match TRBD1. The germline V and J ends show losses of 6 bases and 11 bases respectively, and no gene match explains 4 bases of the junction. The CDR3 sequence holds 11 residues, the cysteine and phenylalanine included. Only the CDR3 portion is preserved as DNA: 33 bases, with reading frame beginning at the first base. For CDR1 and CDR2, the germline V gene lists MNHEY and SVGAGI.